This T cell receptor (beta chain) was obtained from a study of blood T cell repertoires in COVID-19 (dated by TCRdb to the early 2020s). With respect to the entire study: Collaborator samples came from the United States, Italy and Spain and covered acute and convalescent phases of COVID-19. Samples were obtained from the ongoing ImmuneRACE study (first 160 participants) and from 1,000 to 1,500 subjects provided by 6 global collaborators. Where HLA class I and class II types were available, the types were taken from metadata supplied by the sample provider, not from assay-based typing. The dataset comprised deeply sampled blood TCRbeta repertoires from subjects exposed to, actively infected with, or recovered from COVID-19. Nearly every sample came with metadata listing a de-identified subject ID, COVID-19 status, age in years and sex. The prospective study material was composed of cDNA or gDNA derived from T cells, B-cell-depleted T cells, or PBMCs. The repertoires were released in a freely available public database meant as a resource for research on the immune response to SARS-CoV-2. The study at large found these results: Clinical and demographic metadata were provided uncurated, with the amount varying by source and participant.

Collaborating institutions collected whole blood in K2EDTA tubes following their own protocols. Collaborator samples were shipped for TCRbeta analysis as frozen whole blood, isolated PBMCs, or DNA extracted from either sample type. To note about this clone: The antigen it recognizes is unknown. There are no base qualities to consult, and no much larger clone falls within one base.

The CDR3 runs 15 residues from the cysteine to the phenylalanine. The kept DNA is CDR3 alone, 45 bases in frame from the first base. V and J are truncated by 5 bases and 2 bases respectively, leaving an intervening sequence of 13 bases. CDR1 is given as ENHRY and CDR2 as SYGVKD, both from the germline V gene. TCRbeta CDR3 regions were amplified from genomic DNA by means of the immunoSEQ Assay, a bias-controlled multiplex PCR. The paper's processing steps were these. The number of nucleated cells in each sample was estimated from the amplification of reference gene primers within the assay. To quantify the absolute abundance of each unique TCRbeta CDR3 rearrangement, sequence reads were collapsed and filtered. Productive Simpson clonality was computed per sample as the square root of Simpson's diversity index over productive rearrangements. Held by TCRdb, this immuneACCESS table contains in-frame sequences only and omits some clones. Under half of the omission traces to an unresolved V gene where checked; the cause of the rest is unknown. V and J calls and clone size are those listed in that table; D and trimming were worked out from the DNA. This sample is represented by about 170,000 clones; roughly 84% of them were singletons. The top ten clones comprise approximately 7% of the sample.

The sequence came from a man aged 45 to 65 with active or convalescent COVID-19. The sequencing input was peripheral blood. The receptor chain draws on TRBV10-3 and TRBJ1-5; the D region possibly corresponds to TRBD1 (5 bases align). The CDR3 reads CAISSGSFGNQPQHF. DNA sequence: TGTGCCATCAGTTCAGGGTCATTCGGCAATCAGCCCCAGCATTTT.